This T cell receptor beta chain was sequenced for a study of human T cells and chemical hapten exposure. In the study overall: Weekly diphenylcyclopropenone doses were given to patients' scalps across the roughly 24-week study. Patches that contained 0.01% DPC were applied to the upper back and read at 6 days.

This sample's time point: patch test 1, 2 weeks after DPC sensitization. The treatment: therapeutic diphenylcyclopropenone sensitization with weekly scalp DPC. Blood collection took place prior to placing each patch test. Participating donors were patients with alopecia, aged 18 to 70 years, considered appropriate candidates for DPC. TCRdb reprocessed the RACE reads via MiXCR and lists one record per CDR3 protein. Of approximately 90,000 distinct CDR3 sequences detected, around 12% appear once; the ten largest clones hold roughly 2.1%. This clonotype was detected only a few times. CDR3 length equals 16 residues. Per the germline V gene, CDR1 is LGHDT and CDR2 is YNNKEL (reference sequence). J gave up 4 bases and V 5 bases, and 9 bases lay outside the gene matches.

V is TRBV3-1 and J is TRBJ2-5; 11 bases align to TRBD1. This receptor was obtained from a woman aged 40 to 55 with alopecia areata. Some clones in this sample may be carry-over from other donors' samples. The starting material was whole blood, obtained in connection with sensitization to the hapten diphenylcyclopropenone (DPC). CDR3 protein: CASSFAGTGGRETQYF. CDR3 DNA sequence: TGTGCCAGCAGCTTTGCCGGGACAGGGGGTAGAGAGACCCAGTACTTC.